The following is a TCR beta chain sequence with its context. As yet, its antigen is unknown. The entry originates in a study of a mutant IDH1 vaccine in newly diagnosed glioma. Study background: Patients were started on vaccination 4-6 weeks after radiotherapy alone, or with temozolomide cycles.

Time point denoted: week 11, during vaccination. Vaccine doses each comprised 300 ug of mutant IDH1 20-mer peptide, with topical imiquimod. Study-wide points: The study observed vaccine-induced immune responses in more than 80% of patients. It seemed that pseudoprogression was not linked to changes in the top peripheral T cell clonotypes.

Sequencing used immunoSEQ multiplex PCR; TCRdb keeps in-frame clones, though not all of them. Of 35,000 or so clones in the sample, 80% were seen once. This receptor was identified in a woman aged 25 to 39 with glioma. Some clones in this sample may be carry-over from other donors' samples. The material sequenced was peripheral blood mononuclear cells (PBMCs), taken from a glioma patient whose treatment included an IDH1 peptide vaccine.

DNA of the CDR3: TGTGCCAGCAGTCCGAGGGAAGGGACAGGGGGCCGAGGGTTTGCTCCGCAGCCCCAGCATTTT. This translates into CASSPREGTGGRGFAPQPQHF. V usage is TRBV28 and J usage is TRBJ1-5, with TRBD1 identical over 12 bases. Germline CDR1 and CDR2: MDHEN and SYDVKM. J lost 7 bases, V lost 5 bases, and 24 bases had no gene match. This CDR3 spans 21 amino acids.